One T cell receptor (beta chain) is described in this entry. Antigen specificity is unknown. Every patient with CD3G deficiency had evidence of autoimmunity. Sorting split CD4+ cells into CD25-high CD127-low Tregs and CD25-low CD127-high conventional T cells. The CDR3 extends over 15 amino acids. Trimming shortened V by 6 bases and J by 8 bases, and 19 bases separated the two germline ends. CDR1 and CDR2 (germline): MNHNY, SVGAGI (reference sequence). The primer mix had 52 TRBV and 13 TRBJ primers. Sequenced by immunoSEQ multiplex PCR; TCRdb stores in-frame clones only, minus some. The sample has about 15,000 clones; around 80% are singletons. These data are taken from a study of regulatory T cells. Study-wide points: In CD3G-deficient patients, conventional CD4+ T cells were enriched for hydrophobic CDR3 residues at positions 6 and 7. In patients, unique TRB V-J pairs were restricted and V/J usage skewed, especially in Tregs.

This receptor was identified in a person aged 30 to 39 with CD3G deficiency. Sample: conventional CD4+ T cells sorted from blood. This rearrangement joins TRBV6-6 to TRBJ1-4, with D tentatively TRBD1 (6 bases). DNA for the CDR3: TGTGCCAGCAGGGATAACAGGGAGCGACGCGAAAAACTGTTTTTT. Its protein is CASRDNRERREKLFF.